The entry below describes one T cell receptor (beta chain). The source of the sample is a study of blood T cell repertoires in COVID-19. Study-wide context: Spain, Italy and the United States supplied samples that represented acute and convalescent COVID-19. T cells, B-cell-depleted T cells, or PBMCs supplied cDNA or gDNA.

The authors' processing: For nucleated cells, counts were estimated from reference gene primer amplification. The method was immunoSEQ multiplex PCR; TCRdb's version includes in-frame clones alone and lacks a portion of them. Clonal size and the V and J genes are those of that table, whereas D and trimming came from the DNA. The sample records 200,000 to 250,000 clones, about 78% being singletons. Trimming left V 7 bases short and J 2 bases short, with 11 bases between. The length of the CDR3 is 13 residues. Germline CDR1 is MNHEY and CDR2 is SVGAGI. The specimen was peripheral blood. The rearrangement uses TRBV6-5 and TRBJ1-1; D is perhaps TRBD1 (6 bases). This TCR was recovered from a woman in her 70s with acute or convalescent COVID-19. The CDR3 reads CASTGTPNTEAFF. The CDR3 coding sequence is TGTGCCAGCACCGGGACACCAAACACTGAAGCTTTCTTT.